This T cell receptor (beta chain) was identified during a study of cytomegalovirus exposure and HLA in healthy donors. This CDR3 spans 16 amino acids. The germline gives CDR1 MNHNY, CDR2 SVGAGI (reference sequence). V was cut by 8 bases and J by 1 base, with 20 bases left in between. Repertoires were generated with immunoSEQ multiplex PCR, while TCRdb's copy carries only in-frame clones and drops some. This table holds 57,000 or so clones, 85% to 95% found once. The chain joins TRBV6-6 to TRBJ1-2, with D maybe TRBD1 (5 bases). Sequenced material: PBMCs. This TCR came from a man aged 18 to 35 in good health and CMV-seronegative. In DNA, the CDR3 is TGTGCCAGCCGGGCCAGGGAGGCAGTAATTAACTATGGCTACACCTTC. This encodes CASRAREAVINYGYTF.